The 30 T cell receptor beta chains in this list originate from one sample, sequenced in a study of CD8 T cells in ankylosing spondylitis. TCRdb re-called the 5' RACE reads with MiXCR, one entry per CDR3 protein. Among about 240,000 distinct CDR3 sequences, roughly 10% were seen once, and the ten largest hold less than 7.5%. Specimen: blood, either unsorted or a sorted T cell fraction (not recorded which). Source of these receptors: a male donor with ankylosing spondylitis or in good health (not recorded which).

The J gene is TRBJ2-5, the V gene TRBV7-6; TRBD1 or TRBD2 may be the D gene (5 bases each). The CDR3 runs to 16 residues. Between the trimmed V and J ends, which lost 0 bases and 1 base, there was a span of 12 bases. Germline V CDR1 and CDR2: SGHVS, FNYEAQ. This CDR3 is CASSLAGTRRQETQYF. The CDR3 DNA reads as TGTGCCAGCAGCTTAGCCGGGACCCGGCGCCAAGAGACCCAGTACTTC.

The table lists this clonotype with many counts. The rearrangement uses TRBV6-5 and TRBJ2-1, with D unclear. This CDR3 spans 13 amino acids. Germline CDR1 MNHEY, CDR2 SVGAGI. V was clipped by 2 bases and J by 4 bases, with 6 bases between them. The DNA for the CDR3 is TGTGCCAGCAGTTACGAAGAGTACAATGAGCAGTTCTTC. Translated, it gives CASSYEEYNEQFF.

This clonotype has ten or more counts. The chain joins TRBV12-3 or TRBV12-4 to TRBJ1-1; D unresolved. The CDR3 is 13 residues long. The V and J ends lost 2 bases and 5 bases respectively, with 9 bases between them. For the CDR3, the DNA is TGTGCCAGCAGTTTAATGGGTCTGACTGAAGCTTTCTTT. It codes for CASSLMGLTEAFF.

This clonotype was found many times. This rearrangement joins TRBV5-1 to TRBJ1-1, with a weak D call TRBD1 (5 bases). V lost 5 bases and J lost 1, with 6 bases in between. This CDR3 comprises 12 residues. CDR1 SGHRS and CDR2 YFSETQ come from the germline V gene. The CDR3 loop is CASRQGNTEAFF. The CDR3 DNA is TGCGCCAGCAGGCAGGGGAACACTGAAGCTTTCTTT.

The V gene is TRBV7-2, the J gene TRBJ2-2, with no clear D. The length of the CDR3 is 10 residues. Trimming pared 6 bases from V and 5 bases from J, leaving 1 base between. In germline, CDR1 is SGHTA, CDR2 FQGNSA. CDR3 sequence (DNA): TGTGCCAGCAGAACCGGGGAGCTGTTTTTT. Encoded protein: CASRTGELFF.

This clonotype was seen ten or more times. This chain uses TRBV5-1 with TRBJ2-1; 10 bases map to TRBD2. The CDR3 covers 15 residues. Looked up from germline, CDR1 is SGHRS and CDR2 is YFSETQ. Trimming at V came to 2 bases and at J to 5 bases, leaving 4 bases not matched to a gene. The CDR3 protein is CASSFLLAGDNEQFF. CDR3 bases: TGCGCCAGCAGCTTCCTTCTAGCGGGAGACAATGAGCAGTTCTTC.

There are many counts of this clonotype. The CDR3 region is CASSGEDRTYEQYF. Here the CDR3 DNA reads TGTGCCAGCAGCGGGGAGGACAGAACCTACGAGCAGTACTTC. The rearrangement uses TRBV21-1 and TRBJ2-7; the table's D call TRBD1 went unverified against the DNA. TRBV21-1 is reported as a pseudogene. This CDR3 has 14 amino acids.

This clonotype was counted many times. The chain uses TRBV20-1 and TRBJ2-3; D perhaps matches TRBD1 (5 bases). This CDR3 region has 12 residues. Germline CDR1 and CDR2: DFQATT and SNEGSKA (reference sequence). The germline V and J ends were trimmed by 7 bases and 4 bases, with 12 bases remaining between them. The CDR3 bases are TGCAGTGTTAAGGGGATGGCAGATACGCAGTATTTT. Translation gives CSVKGMADTQYF.

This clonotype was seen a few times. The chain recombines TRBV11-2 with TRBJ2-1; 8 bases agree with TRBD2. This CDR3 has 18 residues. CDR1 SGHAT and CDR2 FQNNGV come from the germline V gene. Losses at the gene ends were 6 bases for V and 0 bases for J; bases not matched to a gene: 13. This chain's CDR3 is CASSPKEYGRASYNEQFF. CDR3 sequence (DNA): TGTGCCAGCAGTCCGAAGGAATACGGGAGGGCCTCCTACAATGAGCAGTTCTTC.

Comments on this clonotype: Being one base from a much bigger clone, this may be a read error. The CDR3 region is CSAREGGNTAELFF. The CDR3 nucleotides read TGCAGTGCTAGGGAGGGAGGGAACACCGCGGAGCTGTTTTTT. This sequence joins TRBV20-1 and TRBJ2-2; the match to TRBD2 covers 7 bases. The CDR3 is 14 amino acids. Germline V gene sequence: CDR1 DFQATT, CDR2 SNEGSKA (reference sequence).

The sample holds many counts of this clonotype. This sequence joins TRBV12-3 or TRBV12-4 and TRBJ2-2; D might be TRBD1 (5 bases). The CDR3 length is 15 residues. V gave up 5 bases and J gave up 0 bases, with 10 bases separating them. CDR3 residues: CASSRDSSNTGELFF. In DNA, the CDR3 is TGTGCCAGCAGTCGCGACAGTTCGAACACCGGGGAGCTGTTTTTT.

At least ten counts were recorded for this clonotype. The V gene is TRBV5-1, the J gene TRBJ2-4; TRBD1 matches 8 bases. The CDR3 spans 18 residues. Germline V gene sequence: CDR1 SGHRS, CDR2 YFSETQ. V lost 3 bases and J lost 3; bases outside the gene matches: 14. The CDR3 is CASSSGQGRFRGKNIQYF. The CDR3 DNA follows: TGCGCCAGCAGCTCTGGACAGGGACGGTTTCGGGGCAAAAACATTCAGTACTTC.

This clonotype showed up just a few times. The CDR3 region has the DNA TGTGCCAGCATCCCGCCCCCGACAGGGGGCAATTTCAACGAGCAGTACTTC. As protein: CASIPPPTGGNFNEQYF. The chain recombines TRBV6-5 with TRBJ2-7; 10 nucleotides align to TRBD1. The CDR3 is made up of 17 amino acids. From germline, CDR1 is MNHEY and CDR2 SVGAGI. J gave up 5 bases and V 7 bases, and 17 bases lay outside the gene matches.

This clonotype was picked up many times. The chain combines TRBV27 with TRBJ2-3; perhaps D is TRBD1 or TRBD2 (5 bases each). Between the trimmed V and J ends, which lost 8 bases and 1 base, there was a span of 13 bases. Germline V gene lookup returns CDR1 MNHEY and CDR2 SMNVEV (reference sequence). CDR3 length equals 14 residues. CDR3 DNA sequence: TGTGCCAGCGGTCCGGGGCTAGGCACAGATACGCAGTATTTT. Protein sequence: CASGPGLGTDTQYF.

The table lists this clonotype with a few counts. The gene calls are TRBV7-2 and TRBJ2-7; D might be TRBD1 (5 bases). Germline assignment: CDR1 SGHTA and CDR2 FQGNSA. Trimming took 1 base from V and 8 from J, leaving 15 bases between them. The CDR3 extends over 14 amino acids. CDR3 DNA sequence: TGTGCCAGCAGCTTAGGCGACAGTACTACGAAGCAGTACTTC. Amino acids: CASSLGDSTTKQYF.

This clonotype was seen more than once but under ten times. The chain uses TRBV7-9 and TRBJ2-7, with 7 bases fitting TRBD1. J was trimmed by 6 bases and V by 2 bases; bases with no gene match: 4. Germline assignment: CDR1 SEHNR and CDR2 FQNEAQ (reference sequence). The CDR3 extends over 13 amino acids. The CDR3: CASSLPNRGEQYF. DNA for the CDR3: TGTGCCAGCAGCTTACCGAACAGGGGCGAGCAGTACTTC.

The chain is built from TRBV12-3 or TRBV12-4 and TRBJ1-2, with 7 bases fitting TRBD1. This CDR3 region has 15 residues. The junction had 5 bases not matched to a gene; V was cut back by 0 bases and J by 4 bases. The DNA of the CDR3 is TGTGCCAGCAGTTTAGCCCTAGGGACAGTCTATGGCTACACCTTC. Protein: CASSLALGTVYGYTF.

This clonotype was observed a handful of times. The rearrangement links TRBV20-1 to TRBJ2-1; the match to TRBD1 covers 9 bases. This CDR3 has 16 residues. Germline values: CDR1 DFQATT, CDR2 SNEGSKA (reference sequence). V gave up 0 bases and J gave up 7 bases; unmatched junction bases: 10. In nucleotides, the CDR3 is TGCAGTGCTAGAGATCGGGACAGGGTAGGGAATAATGAGCAGTTCTTC. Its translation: CSARDRDRVGNNEQFF.

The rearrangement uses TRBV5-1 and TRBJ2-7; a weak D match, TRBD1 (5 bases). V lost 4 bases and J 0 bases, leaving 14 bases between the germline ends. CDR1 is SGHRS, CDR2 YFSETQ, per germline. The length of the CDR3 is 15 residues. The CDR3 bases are TGCGCCAGCAGCGGCAAGGATAGGGGCTCCTACGAGCAGTACTTC. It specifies CASSGKDRGSYEQYF.

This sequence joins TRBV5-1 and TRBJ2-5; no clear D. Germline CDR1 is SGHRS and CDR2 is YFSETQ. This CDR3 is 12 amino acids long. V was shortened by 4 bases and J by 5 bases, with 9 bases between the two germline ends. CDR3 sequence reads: CASSPEIETQYF. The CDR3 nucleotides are TGCGCCAGCAGCCCGGAGATTGAGACCCAGTACTTC.

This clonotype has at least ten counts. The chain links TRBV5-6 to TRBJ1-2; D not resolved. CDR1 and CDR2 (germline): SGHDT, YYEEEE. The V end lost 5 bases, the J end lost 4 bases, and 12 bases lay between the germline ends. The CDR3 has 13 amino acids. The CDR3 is CASSPRGPYGYTF. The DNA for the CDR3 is TGTGCCAGCAGTCCACGGGGTCCCTATGGCTACACCTTC. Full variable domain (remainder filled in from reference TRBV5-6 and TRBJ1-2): DAGVTQSPTHLIKTRGQQVTLRCSPKSGHDTVSWYQQALGQGPQFIFQYYEEEERQRGNFPDRFSGHQFPNYSSELNVNALLLGDSALYLCASSPRGPYGYTFGSGTRLTVV.

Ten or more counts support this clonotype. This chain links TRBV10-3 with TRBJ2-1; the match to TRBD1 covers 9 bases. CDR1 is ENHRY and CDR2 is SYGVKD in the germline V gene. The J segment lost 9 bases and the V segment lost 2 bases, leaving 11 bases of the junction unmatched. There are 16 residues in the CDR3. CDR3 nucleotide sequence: TGTGCCATCAGTGAGCGTCAACCGGGACAGGGTACTGAGCAGTTCTTC. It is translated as CAISERQPGQGTEQFF.

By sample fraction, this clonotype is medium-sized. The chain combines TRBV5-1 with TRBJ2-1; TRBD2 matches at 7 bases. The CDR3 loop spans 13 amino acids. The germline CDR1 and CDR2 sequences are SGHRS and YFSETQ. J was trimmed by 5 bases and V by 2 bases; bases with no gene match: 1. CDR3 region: CASSLAGNNEQFF. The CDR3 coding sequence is TGCGCCAGCAGCTTAGCGGGGAACAATGAGCAGTTCTTC. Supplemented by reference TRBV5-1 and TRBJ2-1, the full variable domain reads KAGVTQTPRYLIKTRGQQVTLSCSPISGHRSVSWYQQTPGQGLQFLFEYFSETQRNKGNFPGRFSGRQFSNSRSEMNVSTLELGDSALYLCASSLAGNNEQFFGPGTRLTVL.

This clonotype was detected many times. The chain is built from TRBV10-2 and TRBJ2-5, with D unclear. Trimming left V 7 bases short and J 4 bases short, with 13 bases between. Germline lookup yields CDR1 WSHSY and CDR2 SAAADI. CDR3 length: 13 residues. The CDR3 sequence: CASTPVGGETQYF. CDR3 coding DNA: TGCGCCAGCACTCCCGTTGGCGGAGAGACCCAGTACTTC.

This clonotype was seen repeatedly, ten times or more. CDR3 coding DNA: TGTGCCAGCCGATCTCCGGAAAACACCGGGGAGCTGTTTTTT. Residues: CASRSPENTGELFF. This chain joins TRBV12-3 or TRBV12-4 and TRBJ2-2, with unresolved D. Trimming took 8 bases from V and 2 from J, leaving 12 bases between them. This CDR3 is built from 14 residues.

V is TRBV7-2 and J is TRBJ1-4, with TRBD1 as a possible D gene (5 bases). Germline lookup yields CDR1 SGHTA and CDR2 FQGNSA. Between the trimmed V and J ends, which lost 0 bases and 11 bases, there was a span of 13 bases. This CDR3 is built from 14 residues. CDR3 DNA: TGTGCCAGCAGCTTAGCTCTCAGGGAGGGCAAACTGTTTTTT. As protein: CASSLALREGKLFF.

The CDR3 nucleotides read TGTGCCAGCAGCTTAGCGCCGGCGCCCTACGAGCAGTACTTC. It specifies CASSLAPAPYEQYF. The chain carries TRBV7-2 and TRBJ2-7, with no clear D. This CDR3 contains 14 residues. Trimming took off 0 bases at V and 2 bases at J, with 8 bases between the two ends. Germline CDR1 is SGHTA and CDR2 is FQGNSA. The full variable domain, completed using reference TRBV7-2 and TRBJ2-7, is GAGVSQSPSNKVTEKGKDVELRCDPISGHTALYWYRQSLGQGLEFLIYFQGNSAPDKSGLPSDRFSAERTGGSVSTLTIQRTQQEDSAVYLCASSLAPAPYEQYFGPGTRLTVT.

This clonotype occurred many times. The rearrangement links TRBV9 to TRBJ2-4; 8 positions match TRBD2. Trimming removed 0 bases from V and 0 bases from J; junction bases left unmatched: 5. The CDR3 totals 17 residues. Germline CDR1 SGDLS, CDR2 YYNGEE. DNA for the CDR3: TGTGCCAGCAGCGTAGACGGGACTAGTTTAGCCAAAAACATTCAGTACTTC. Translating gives CASSVDGTSLAKNIQYF.

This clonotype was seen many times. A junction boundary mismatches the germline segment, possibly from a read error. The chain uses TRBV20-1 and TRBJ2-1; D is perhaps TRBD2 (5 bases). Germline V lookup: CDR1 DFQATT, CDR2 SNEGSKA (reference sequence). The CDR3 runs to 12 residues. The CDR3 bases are TGCAGTGCTGGAGACTACTACAATGAGCAGTTCTTC. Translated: CSAGDYYNEQFF.

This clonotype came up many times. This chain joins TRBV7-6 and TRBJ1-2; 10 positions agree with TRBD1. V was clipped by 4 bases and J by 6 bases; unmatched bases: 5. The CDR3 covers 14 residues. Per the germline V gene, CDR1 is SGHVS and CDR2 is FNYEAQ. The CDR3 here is CASSSGTGVHGYTF. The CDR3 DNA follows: TGTGCCAGCAGCTCCGGGACAGGGGTTCATGGCTACACCTTC.